A selection of T cell receptor beta chains follows, all from one sample in a study of T cells after yellow fever vaccination. In TCRdb, the 5' RACE reads were re-called with MiXCR into one record per CDR3 protein. The sample gives some 300,000 distinct CDR3 sequences, 7.5% to 9% of which show up once; about 3.7% is in the top ten. The sequencing used CD4+ T cells sorted from PBMCs, collected 5 days after the yellow fever booster vaccination. The receptors come from a man aged 18 to 30 who received the YFV17D yellow fever vaccine. The CDR3 runs from the conserved cysteine through the conserved F or W. Each record gives: CDR3 protein, CDR3 DNA, D gene, clone size, J gene, V gene. A D gene is named only where the DNA matches it firmly. Expanded clones are given a class, and other clones once, few, many or no size at all.

CDR3: CASSLDSEDQPQHF
DNA: TGCGCCAGCAGCCTGGACAGCGAGGATCAGCCCCAGCATTTT
D: NA
size: few
J: TRBJ1-5
V: TRBV5-1

CDR3: CASSEAPYTDTQYF
DNA: TGTGCCAGCAGCGAGGCCCCATATACAGATACGCAGTATTTT
D: NA
size: few
J: TRBJ2-3
V: TRBV9

CDR3: CASSVSSGGYTF
DNA: TGTGCCAGCAGCGTATCGAGCGGCGGCTACACCTTC
D: NA
size: few
J: TRBJ1-2
V: TRBV9

CDR3: CASSLVTSGTDTQYF
DNA: TGCGCCAGCAGCTTGGTGACTAGCGGCACAGATACGCAGTATTTT
D: TRBD2
size: many
J: TRBJ2-3
V: TRBV5-1

CDR3: CASSLGPIGLNTEAFF
DNA: TGCGCCAGCAGCTTGGGACCGATAGGTTTGAACACTGAAGCTTTCTTT
D: NA
size: many
J: TRBJ1-1
V: TRBV5-1

CDR3: CASSPRTGDYGYTF
DNA: TGTGCCAGCTCACCCCGGACAGGGGACTATGGCTACACCTTC
D: TRBD1
size: few
J: TRBJ1-2
V: TRBV18

CDR3: CASSSRRDVTGELFF
DNA: TGTGCCAGCAGTTCCCGACGGGACGTCACCGGGGAGCTGTTTTTT
D: NA
size: few
J: TRBJ2-2
V: TRBV7-2

CDR3: CASSRNRPPYTEAFF
DNA: TGTGCCAGCAGCCGGAACAGACCTCCCTACACTGAAGCTTTCTTT
D: NA
size: few
J: TRBJ1-1
V: TRBV14

CDR3: CASSQVGASGGAETQYF
DNA: TGTGCCAGCAGCCAAGTTGGGGCTAGCGGGGGGGCCGAGACCCAGTACTTC
D: TRBD2
size: few
J: TRBJ2-5
V: TRBV4-2

CDR3: CSAIERRDRSYGYTF
DNA: TGCAGTGCTATTGAACGAAGGGACAGGTCGTATGGCTACACCTTC
D: TRBD1
size: NA
J: TRBJ1-2
V: TRBV20-1

CDR3: CASSWTGDTEAFF
DNA: TGTGCCAGCAGTTGGACAGGGGACACTGAAGCTTTCTTT
D: TRBD1
size: many
J: TRBJ1-1
V: TRBV6-5

CDR3: CASSLRRNLFSTDTQYF
DNA: TGTGCCAGCAGCTTACGACGGAACCTATTTAGCACAGATACGCAGTATTTT
D: NA
size: NA
J: TRBJ2-3
V: TRBV7-3

CDR3: CASGGSLYNEQFF
DNA: TGTGCCAGCGGGGGCAGCCTCTACAATGAGCAGTTCTTC
D: NA
size: many
J: TRBJ2-1
V: TRBV7-3

CDR3: CASGSGQNLAKNIQYF
DNA: TGTGCTAGTGGTTCCGGACAGAACCTAGCCAAAAACATTCAGTACTTC
D: NA
size: few
J: TRBJ2-4
V: TRBV12-5

CDR3: CASSLAPEGTQYF
DNA: TGTGCCAGCAGTTTAGCACCAGAGGGGACCCAGTACTTC
D: NA
size: many
J: TRBJ2-5
V: TRBV12-3/TRBV12-4

CDR3: CASSLGSFRGGYNEQFF
DNA: TGTGCCAGCAGCCTAGGGAGCTTCCGCGGGGGGTACAATGAGCAGTTCTTC
D: TRBD2
size: NA
J: TRBJ2-1
V: TRBV11-3

CDR3: CASSLGAGTGADTQYF
DNA: TGCGCCAGCAGCTTGGGGGCAGGGACGGGTGCAGATACGCAGTATTTT
D: NA
size: few
J: TRBJ2-3
V: TRBV5-1

CDR3: CASSPGLSTDTQYF
DNA: TGTGCCAGCAGCCCGGGACTCAGCACAGATACGCAGTATTTT
D: NA
size: many
J: TRBJ2-3
V: TRBV7-2

CDR3: CASSKVLGYQPQHF
DNA: TGTGCCAGCAGCAAAGTGTTGGGGTATCAGCCCCAGCATTTT
D: NA
size: NA
J: TRBJ1-5
V: TRBV21-1

CDR3: CASSLARGRGELFF
DNA: TGTGCCAGCAGTTTGGCGAGGGGGCGGGGGGAGCTGTTTTTT
D: TRBD1
size: NA
J: TRBJ2-2
V: TRBV12-3/TRBV12-4

CDR3: CASSQGPGRNYGYTF
DNA: TGTGCCAGCAGTCAAGGTCCGGGACGGAACTATGGCTACACCTTC
D: NA
size: few
J: TRBJ1-2
V: TRBV5-6

CDR3: CASSYDWGTGREKLFF
DNA: TGTGCCAGCAGTTACGATTGGGGGACAGGCCGGGAAAAACTGTTTTTT
D: TRBD1
size: NA
J: TRBJ1-4
V: TRBV28

CDR3: CASSATGQGSPYEQYF
DNA: TGTGCCAGCAGCGCTACGGGACAGGGCAGCCCCTACGAGCAGTACTTC
D: TRBD1
size: few
J: TRBJ2-7
V: TRBV9

CDR3: CASKGGAYYGYTF
DNA: TGTGCCAGCAAGGGCGGGGCCTACTATGGCTACACCTTC
D: NA
size: many
J: TRBJ1-2
V: TRBV12-3/TRBV12-4

CDR3: CATQGGGANTGELFF
DNA: TGTGCCACCCAGGGAGGGGGGGCGAACACCGGGGAGCTGTTTTTT
D: NA
size: few
J: TRBJ2-2
V: TRBV24-1

CDR3: CASERDYNEQFF
DNA: TGTGCCAGCGAACGGGACTACAATGAGCAGTTCTTC
D: NA
size: few
J: TRBJ2-1
V: TRBV6-1

CDR3: CASSFRGAGQETQYF
DNA: TGTGCCAGCAGCTTTCGGGGAGCTGGGCAAGAGACCCAGTACTTC
D: NA
size: many
J: TRBJ2-5
V: TRBV7-2

CDR3: CAISAGGDTEAFF
DNA: TGTGCCATCAGTGCGGGGGGCGACACTGAAGCTTTCTTT
D: NA
size: NA
J: TRBJ1-1
V: TRBV10-3

CDR3: CASRGTVYGYTF
DNA: TGTGCCAGCAGGGGGACAGTCTATGGCTACACCTTC
D: TRBD1
size: NA
J: TRBJ1-2
V: TRBV12-3/TRBV12-4

CDR3: CASRGQGARQPQHF
DNA: TGTGCCAGCAGAGGGCAGGGAGCGAGGCAGCCCCAGCATTTT
D: NA
size: NA
J: TRBJ1-5
V: TRBV12-3/TRBV12-4

CDR3: CAISAGTNQPQHF
DNA: TGTGCCATCAGTGCAGGTACCAATCAGCCCCAGCATTTT
D: NA
size: NA
J: TRBJ1-5
V: TRBV10-3

CDR3: CASSFVRGGQYF
DNA: TGTGCCAGCAGCTTTGTGAGGGGGGGCCAGTACTTC
D: NA
size: few
J: TRBJ2-5
V: TRBV7-9

CDR3: CASRQNNEKLFF
DNA: TGCGCCAGCAGACAGAATAATGAAAAACTGTTTTTT
D: NA
size: few
J: TRBJ1-4
V: TRBV5-1

CDR3: CASSLAGPTEETQYF
DNA: TGCGCCAGCAGCTTGGCGGGACCAACTGAAGAGACCCAGTACTTC
D: NA
size: NA
J: TRBJ2-5
V: TRBV5-1

CDR3: CATSVLSGPTGGYTF
DNA: TGTGCCACCAGCGTCCTTTCCGGGCCCACGGGGGGCTACACCTTC
D: NA
size: few
J: TRBJ1-2
V: TRBV15

CDR3: CASSILAGGSYNEQFF
DNA: TGTGCCAGTAGTATTTTGGCAGGTGGATCCTACAATGAGCAGTTCTTC
D: NA
size: NA
J: TRBJ2-1
V: TRBV19

CDR3: CASSQISETQYF
DNA: TGTGCCAGCAGCCAAATATCAGAGACCCAGTACTTC
D: NA
size: NA
J: TRBJ2-5
V: TRBV3-1